Below, 31 T cell receptor beta chains from the same sample are listed, as sequenced in a study of T cells expressing NK-cell markers. TCRdb reprocessed the 5' RACE reads and reports one entry per CDR3 protein, with no DNA. Reported are fewer than 200,000 distinct CDR3 sequences; the ten largest clones contain around 18%. The material sequenced was blood T cells: a sorted CD56 or NKG2C T cell subset, CD4+ or CD8+ T cells, or bulk PBMC T cells (not recorded which). The receptors were sampled from a woman between 18 and 70 years old in good health.

This chain's CDR3 is CASSPGQPPGGELFF. This chain joins TRBV3-1 and TRBJ2-2; no DNA is available, so the TRBD1 call from TCRdb remains unchecked. The CDR3 covers 15 residues. Germline values: CDR1 LGHDT, CDR2 YNNKEL (reference sequence). Drawing the rest from reference TRBV3-1 and TRBJ2-2, the complete variable domain is DTAVSQTPKYLVTQMGNDKSIKCEQNLGHDTMYWYKQDSKKFLKIMFSYNNKELIINETVPNRFSPKSPDKAHLNLHINSLELGDSAVYFCASSPGQPPGGELFFGEGSRLTVL.

This rearrangement joins TRBV7-3 to TRBJ2-3. This CDR3 has 14 residues. CDR1 is SGHTA, CDR2 FQGTGA, per germline. This CDR3 reads CASSLNGDTDTQYF.

The J gene is TRBJ2-2, the V gene TRBV7-9. There are 15 residues in the CDR3. Germline V lookup: CDR1 SEHNR, CDR2 FQNEAQ (reference sequence). The CDR3: CASSFSTFGTGELFF.

CDR3: CSAPDRGGETQYF. J is TRBJ2-5 and V is TRBV29-1; TCRdb names TRBD1, which stays unverified in the absence of DNA. The CDR3 loop spans 13 amino acids. The germline V gene has CDR1 SQVTM and CDR2 ANQGSEA. The variable domain in full, completed from reference TRBV29-1 and TRBJ2-5, reads SAVISQKPSRDICQRGTSLTIQCQVDSQVTMMFWYRQQPGQSLTLIATANQGSEATYESGFVIDKFPISRPNLTFSTLTVSNMSPEDSSIYLCSAPDRGGETQYFGPGTRLLVL.

The V call is TRBV29-1, the J call TRBJ2-3; checking the TCRdb D call of TRBD2 is not possible without DNA. The CDR3 is 15 amino acids. Germline values: CDR1 SQVTM, CDR2 ANQGSEA. The CDR3 sequence is CSVDHLGRRADTQYF.

V is TRBV2 and J is TRBJ1-1. The CDR3 contains 13 residues. Germline-derived CDR1 and CDR2 are SNHLY and FYNNEI. CDR3 in amino acids: CASSSEGLSEAFF. Supplemented by reference TRBV2 and TRBJ1-1, the full variable domain reads EPEVTQTPSHQVTQMGQEVILRCVPISNHLYFYWYRQILGQKVEFLVSFYNNEISEKSEIFDDQFSVERPDGSNFTLKIRSTKLEDSAMYFCASSSEGLSEAFFGQGTRLTVV.

The V and J genes are TRBV12-3 or TRBV12-4 and TRBJ1-5; TCRdb designates TRBD1, a call that cannot be tested without DNA. The CDR3 has 15 residues. The CDR3 spells CASSSSRAGAQPQHF.

The gene calls are TRBV6-1 and TRBJ1-5; as DNA is missing, the TRBD1 call by TCRdb cannot be tested. The germline gives CDR1 MNHNS, CDR2 SASEGT. CDR3 length equals 15 residues. The CDR3 is CASRAPGTGFQPQHF.

The chain employs TRBV4-2 and TRBJ2-3; the TCRdb D gene call, TRBD1, has no DNA to confirm it. Germline assignment: CDR1 LGHNA and CDR2 YNFKEQ. The CDR3 has 15 residues. CDR3 sequence: CASSQVGGAGDTQYF.

This sequence joins TRBV15 and TRBJ2-2; TCRdb lists TRBD2, though no DNA is available to test this call. Germline V gene data show CDR1 as LNHNV and CDR2 as YYDKDF (reference sequence). This CDR3 region has 15 residues. CDR3 in amino acids: CATSRVAGGTGELFF.

V and J are TRBV6-5 and TRBJ1-3; TCRdb calls TRBD1, which cannot be checked without DNA. There are 13 residues in the CDR3. Germline V gene sequence: CDR1 MNHEY, CDR2 SVGAGI. This CDR3 is CASSSGQSDTIYF.

The chain has TRBV7-9 and TRBJ1-2. This CDR3 comprises 14 residues. CDR1 and CDR2 from the germline V gene are SEHNR and FQNEAQ (reference sequence). Here the CDR3 reads CASSPTESSRGYTF.

J is TRBJ2-3 and V is TRBV12-3 or TRBV12-4; TCRdb proposes TRBD1, but this gene call is untestable without DNA. This CDR3 is built from 15 residues. The CDR3 spells CASSPDRLRADTQYF.

The CDR3 sequence: CASSHSNQPQHF. The chain recombines TRBV5-6 with TRBJ1-5. The CDR3 runs to 12 residues. Germline V lookup: CDR1 SGHDT, CDR2 YYEEEE.

V gene TRBV11-2 combines with J gene TRBJ2-2; with no DNA, the TCRdb D assignment of TRBD2 cannot be verified. The CDR3 covers 15 residues. Germline-derived CDR1 and CDR2 are SGHAT and FQNNGV. Here the CDR3 reads CASSLVAGVTGELFF.

The chain is built from TRBV20-1 and TRBJ1-1; no DNA is available, so the TRBD1 call from TCRdb remains unchecked. The germline CDR1 and CDR2 sequences are DFQATT and SNEGSKA (reference sequence). CDR3 length equals 13 residues. The CDR3 is CSARDPRGLEAFF.

The chain is built from TRBV14 and TRBJ1-1. Germline V gene lookup returns CDR1 SGHDN and CDR2 FVKESK. The CDR3 has 13 amino acids. The CDR3 here is CASSQGDGRRAFF.

The chain is built from TRBV3-1 and TRBJ1-1. CDR3 length equals 14 residues. Germline lookup yields CDR1 LGHDT and CDR2 YNNKEL (reference sequence). The CDR3 reads CASSQGWGYTEAFF.

This chain joins TRBV7-9 and TRBJ1-1. The CDR3 covers 15 residues. Germline assignment: CDR1 SEHNR and CDR2 FQNEAQ (reference sequence). CDR3 sequence reads: CASSRPGLWYTEAFF.

V gene TRBV6-5 combines with J gene TRBJ1-4; TCRdb picks TRBD1, but there is no DNA to check that call. The CDR3 is 15 amino acids. Germline V gene data show CDR1 as MNHEY and CDR2 as SVGAGI. The CDR3 is CASSYPGGGNEKLFF.

V usage is TRBV15 and J usage is TRBJ2-1. The CDR3 loop spans 16 amino acids. The V gene's germline CDR1 is LNHNV and CDR2 YYDKDF (reference sequence). This CDR3 reads CATSRDPRSSYNEQFF.

The rearrangement links TRBV7-9 to TRBJ1-1; the D call of TRBD1 rests on TCRdb alone, since no DNA is present to check it. The CDR3 totals 11 residues. Germline CDR1 is SEHNR and CDR2 is FQNEAQ (reference sequence). CDR3 loop: CASSTTGPAFF.

The chain links TRBV29-1 to TRBJ2-1; TCRdb's D gene call, TRBD1, goes unchecked for lack of DNA. The germline CDR1 and CDR2 sequences are SQVTM and ANQGSEA. This CDR3 is 17 amino acids long. CDR3 sequence reads: CSVALVQGAMSYNEQFF.

The chain carries TRBV12-3 or TRBV12-4 and TRBJ2-1; TCRdb names TRBD2, which stays unverified in the absence of DNA. The CDR3 totals 16 residues. CDR3: CASSGEGVRSYNEQFF.

The chain is built from TRBV5-6 and TRBJ2-7; TCRdb's assignment of TRBD2 cannot be checked, as there is no DNA. The CDR3 totals 15 residues. Germline-derived CDR1 and CDR2 are SGHDT and YYEEEE. CDR3 residues: CASSLGFAGAYEQYF.

The V and J genes are TRBV10-3 and TRBJ2-7; TCRdb's D call, TRBD1, is unchecked because there is no DNA. Germline assignment: CDR1 ENHRY and CDR2 SYGVKD. The CDR3 consists of 15 residues. The CDR3 sequence is CAISDRNRDRHEQYF.

This chain connects TRBV15 to TRBJ2-1; TCRdb's D call, TRBD1, is unchecked because there is no DNA. The CDR3 covers 17 residues. Germline V gene sequence: CDR1 LNHNV, CDR2 YYDKDF (reference sequence). CDR3: CATSRSIDRNLYNEQFF.

The chain is built from TRBV30 and TRBJ2-7; lacking DNA, the TRBD1 call made by TCRdb goes unchecked. Germline CDR1 reads GTSNPN; CDR2 reads SVGIG (reference sequence). CDR3 length: 13 amino acids. The CDR3 is CAWSGQAPYEQYF.

V gene TRBV2 combines with J gene TRBJ2-3; the D gene TCRdb calls, TRBD2, cannot be checked with no DNA. The CDR3 has 16 amino acids. Germline V gene data show CDR1 as SNHLY and CDR2 as FYNNEI. The chain's CDR3 is CASSDPGVASKDTQYF.

This chain connects TRBV5-1 to TRBJ2-5; the TRBD1 assignment by TCRdb is unverifiable without DNA. This CDR3 region has 14 residues. Looked up from germline, CDR1 is SGHRS and CDR2 is YFSETQ. CDR3 residues: CASSPRGIQETQYF.

The J gene is TRBJ2-3, the V gene TRBV4-2; TCRdb's assignment of TRBD1 cannot be checked, as there is no DNA. This CDR3 has 15 residues. Germline values: CDR1 LGHNA, CDR2 YNFKEQ. The CDR3: CASSLPGSSTDTQYF.